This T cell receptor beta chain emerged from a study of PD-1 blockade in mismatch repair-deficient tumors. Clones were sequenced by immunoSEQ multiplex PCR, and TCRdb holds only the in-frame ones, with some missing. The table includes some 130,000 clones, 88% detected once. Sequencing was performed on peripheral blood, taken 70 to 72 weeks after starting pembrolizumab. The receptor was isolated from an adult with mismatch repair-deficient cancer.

The CDR3, as DNA: TGTGCCAGCAGTGACTCGGAGAAGGGGGGCTACGAGCAGTACTTC. It specifies CASSDSEKGGYEQYF. The rearrangement links TRBV6-4 to TRBJ2-7; D possibly uses TRBD1 or TRBD2 (6 bases each). Germline V gene lookup returns CDR1 MRHNA and CDR2 SNTAGT. V lost 0 bases and J 3 bases, leaving 12 bases between the germline ends. The CDR3 has 15 residues.